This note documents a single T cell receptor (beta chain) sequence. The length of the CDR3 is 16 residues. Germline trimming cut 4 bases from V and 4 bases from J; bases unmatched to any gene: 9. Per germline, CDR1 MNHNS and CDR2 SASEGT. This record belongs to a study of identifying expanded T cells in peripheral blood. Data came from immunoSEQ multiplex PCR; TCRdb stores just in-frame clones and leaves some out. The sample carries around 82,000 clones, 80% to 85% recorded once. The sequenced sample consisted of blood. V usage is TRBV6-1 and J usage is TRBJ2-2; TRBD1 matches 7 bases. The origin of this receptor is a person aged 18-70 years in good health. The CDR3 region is CASSANPGTATGELFF. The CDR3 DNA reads TGTGCCAGCAGTGCGAATCCCGGGACAGCCACCGGGGAGCTGTTTTTT.